This TCR beta chain was sequenced in a study of cytomegalovirus exposure and HLA in healthy donors. V shed 2 bases, J shed 9 bases, and the junction held 9 bases outside the gene matches. The germline CDR1 and CDR2 sequences are SEHNR and FQNEAQ (reference sequence). The length of the CDR3 is 14 residues. 13 Jbeta primers and 60 Vbeta primers were used for the PCR. Generated by immunoSEQ multiplex PCR, the TCRdb table keeps only in-frame clones and is missing some. The repertoire holds 120,000 or so clones, with less than 80% as singletons. The sequence was collected from a man aged 40-49 years in good health and CMV-seropositive. The sequencing input was PBMCs. This sequence joins TRBV7-9 and TRBJ2-7; 8 nucleotides align to TRBD2. In DNA form, the CDR3 reads TGTGCCAGCAGCTTACGGGGGGGGACTGGGCGGCAGTACTTC. This sequence encodes CASSLRGGTGRQYF.